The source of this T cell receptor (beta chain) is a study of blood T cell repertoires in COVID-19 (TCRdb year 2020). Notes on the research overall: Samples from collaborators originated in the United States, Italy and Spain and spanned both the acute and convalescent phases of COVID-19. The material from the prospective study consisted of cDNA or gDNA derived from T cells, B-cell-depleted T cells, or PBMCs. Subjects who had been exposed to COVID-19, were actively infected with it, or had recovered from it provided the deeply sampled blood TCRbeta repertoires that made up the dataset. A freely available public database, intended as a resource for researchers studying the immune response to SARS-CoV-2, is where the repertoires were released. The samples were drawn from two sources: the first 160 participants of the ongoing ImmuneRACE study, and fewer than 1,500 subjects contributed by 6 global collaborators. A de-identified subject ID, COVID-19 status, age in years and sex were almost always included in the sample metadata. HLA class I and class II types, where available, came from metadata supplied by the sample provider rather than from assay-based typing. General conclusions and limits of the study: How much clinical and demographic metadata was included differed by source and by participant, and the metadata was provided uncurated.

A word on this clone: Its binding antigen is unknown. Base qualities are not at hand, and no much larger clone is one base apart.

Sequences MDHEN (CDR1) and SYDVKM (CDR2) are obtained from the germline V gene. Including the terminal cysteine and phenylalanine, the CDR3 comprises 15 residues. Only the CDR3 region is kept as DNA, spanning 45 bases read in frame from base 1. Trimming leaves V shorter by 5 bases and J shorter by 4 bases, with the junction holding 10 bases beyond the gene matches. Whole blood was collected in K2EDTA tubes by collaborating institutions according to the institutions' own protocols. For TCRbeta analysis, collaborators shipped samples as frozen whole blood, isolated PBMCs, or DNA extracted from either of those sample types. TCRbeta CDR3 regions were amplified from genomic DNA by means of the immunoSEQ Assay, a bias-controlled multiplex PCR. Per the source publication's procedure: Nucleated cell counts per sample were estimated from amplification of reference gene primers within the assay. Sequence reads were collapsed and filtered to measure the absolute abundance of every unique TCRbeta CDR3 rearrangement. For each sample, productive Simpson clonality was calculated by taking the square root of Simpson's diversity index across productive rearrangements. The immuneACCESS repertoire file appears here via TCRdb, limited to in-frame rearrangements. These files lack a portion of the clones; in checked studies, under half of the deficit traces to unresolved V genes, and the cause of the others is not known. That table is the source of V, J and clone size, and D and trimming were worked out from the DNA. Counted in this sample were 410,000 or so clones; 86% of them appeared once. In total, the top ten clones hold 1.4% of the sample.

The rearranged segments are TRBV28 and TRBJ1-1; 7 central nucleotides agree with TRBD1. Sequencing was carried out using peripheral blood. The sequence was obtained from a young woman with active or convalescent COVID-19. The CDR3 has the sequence CASSPTGARGTEAFF. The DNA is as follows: TGTGCCAGCAGTCCAACAGGGGCGCGGGGCACTGAAGCTTTCTTT. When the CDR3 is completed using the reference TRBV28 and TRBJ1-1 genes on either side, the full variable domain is DVKVTQSSRYLVKRTGEKVFLECVQDMDHENMFWYRQDPGLGLRLIYFSYDVKMKEKGDIPEGYSVSREKKERFSLILESASTNQTSMYLCASSPTGARGTEAFFGQGTRLTVV.